Presented here are 18 T cell receptor beta chains from one specimen sequenced in a study of spatial heterogeneity in lung cancer. Time point denoted: sample taken at primary tumor resection. Unsorted whole RNA from tumor, nontumor lung or frozen PBMC underwent sequencing. TCRdb re-derived calls from the 5' RACE reads in MiXCR, one entry per CDR3 protein. This table holds nearly 15,000 distinct CDR3 sequences, 7.9% found once. Here the sequenced sample was PBMCs, taken at surgery. The receptor set was obtained from a female donor with early-stage non-small cell lung cancer.

By proportion, this clonotype is medium-sized. This chain uses TRBV7-9 with TRBJ1-6; 10 positions match TRBD1. Germline assignment: CDR1 SEHNR and CDR2 FQNEAQ (reference sequence). Trimming at V came to 5 bases and at J to 10 bases, leaving 11 bases not matched to a gene. CDR3 length equals 16 residues. The CDR3: CASSPPDRGQDSPLHF. The CDR3 DNA is TGTGCCAGCAGCCCTCCTGACAGGGGGCAAGACTCACCCCTCCACTTT.

This clonotype was seen many times. J is TRBJ2-3 and V is TRBV4-2, with TRBD1 matching over 7 bases. CDR1 LGHNA and CDR2 YNFKEQ come from the germline V gene. Unmatched junction bases numbered 15, after V lost 4 bases and J lost 2 bases. CDR3 length: 18 residues. CDR3 residues: CASSPSTSLQGITDTQYF. The DNA of the CDR3 is TGTGCCAGCAGCCCGTCGACCTCTTTACAGGGGATCACAGATACGCAGTATTTT.

This clonotype was seen many times. This rearrangement joins TRBV2 to TRBJ1-5; D not certain. The germline V and J ends were trimmed by 6 bases and 3 bases, with 6 bases remaining between them. Germline V CDR1 and CDR2: SNHLY, FYNNEI. CDR3 length: 12 amino acids. CDR3 in amino acids: CASRSANQPQHF. For the CDR3, the DNA is TGTGCCAGCAGGAGCGCCAATCAGCCCCAGCATTTT.

This clonotype was counted ten times or more. The rearrangement uses TRBV15 and TRBJ2-7; 10 bases are a match to TRBD2. The germline V gene has CDR1 LNHNV and CDR2 YYDKDF (reference sequence). Trimming at V came to 0 bases and at J to 6 bases, leaving 11 bases not matched to a gene. The CDR3 contains 17 residues. The CDR3 is CATSRDQPSGSLCEQYF. For the CDR3, the DNA is TGTGCCACCAGCAGAGATCAGCCTAGCGGGAGCCTTTGCGAGCAGTACTTC.

The sample holds many counts of this clonotype. This sequence joins TRBV7-6 and TRBJ2-5; no firm D call. The germline gives CDR1 SGHVS, CDR2 FNYEAQ. V was clipped by 4 bases and J by 0 bases, with 0 bases between them. The CDR3 sequence is 11 residues long. The CDR3: CASSYQETQYF. In DNA form, the CDR3 reads TGTGCCAGCAGCTACCAAGAGACCCAGTACTTC. Supplemented by reference TRBV7-6 and TRBJ2-5, the full variable domain reads GAGVSQSPRYKVTKRGQDVALRCDPISGHVSLYWYRQALGQGPEFLTYFNYEAQQDKSGLPNDRFSAERPEGSISTLTIQRTEQRDSAMYRCASSYQETQYFGPGTRLLVL.

This clonotype came up many times. V is TRBV18 and J is TRBJ2-7; tentatively, D is TRBD2 (5 bases). CDR3 length equals 13 residues. Trimming cost V 0 bases and J 6 bases, with 9 bases left between them. Germline CDR1 and CDR2: KGHSH and LQKENI. Written as DNA, the CDR3 is TGTGCCAGCTCACCACCGAACGGAGGCGAGCAGTACTTC. Its protein is CASSPPNGGEQYF. Full variable domain (outside the CDR3, taken from reference TRBV18 and TRBJ2-7): NAGVMQNPRHLVRRRGQEARLRCSPMKGHSHVYWYRQLPEEGLKFMVYLQKENIIDESGMPKERFSAEFPKEGPSILRIQQVVRGDSAAYFCASSPPNGGEQYFGPGTRLTVT.

This clonotype has more than one count but fewer than ten. The chain recombines TRBV27 with TRBJ2-6, with TRBD1 matching over 7 bases. The CDR3 contains 17 residues. V gave up 5 bases and J gave up 0 bases; unmatched junction bases: 7. Germline assignment: CDR1 MNHEY and CDR2 SMNVEV (reference sequence). This CDR3 reads CASSRQGVISGANVLTF. In nucleotides, the CDR3 is TGTGCCAGCAGTCGACAGGGTGTCATCTCTGGGGCCAACGTCCTGACTTTC.

There are many counts of this clonotype. V and J are TRBV5-6 and TRBJ2-1; tentative D call: TRBD1 (6 bases). CDR1 and CDR2 from the germline V gene are SGHDT and YYEEEE. V dropped 0 bases and J dropped 0 bases, with 13 bases sitting between them. The CDR3 covers 17 residues. DNA for the CDR3: TGTGCCAGCAGCTTGGGTTGGGGGCCCAGCTCCTACAATGAGCAGTTCTTC. As protein: CASSLGWGPSSYNEQFF.

This clonotype was found a few times. The CDR3 loop is CASSFTNEQFF. In nucleotides, the CDR3 is TGTGCCAGCAGTTTTACGAATGAGCAGTTCTTC. The V and J genes are TRBV12-3 or TRBV12-4 and TRBJ2-1; D not resolved. The CDR3 is 11 amino acids. Between the trimmed V and J ends, which lost 3 bases and 7 bases, there was a span of 4 bases.

The CDR3 loop reads CASTSTGTIAKNIQYF. DNA of the CDR3: TGTGCCAGCACGTCCACAGGTACCATAGCCAAAAACATTCAGTACTTC. This chain connects TRBV27 to TRBJ2-4; D perhaps matches TRBD1 (5 bases). Germline V gives CDR1 MNHEY, CDR2 SMNVEV (reference sequence). The CDR3 runs 16 residues. V was clipped by 7 bases and J by 0 bases, with 16 bases between them.

This clonotype was seen repeatedly, ten times or more. The chain recombines TRBV6-2 or TRBV6-3 with TRBJ2-3; unclear D gene. V lost 4 bases and J lost 2, with 7 bases in between. The CDR3 spans 13 residues. The germline V gene has CDR1 MNHEY and CDR2 SVGEGT. CDR3: CASSLSYTDTQYF. The CDR3 DNA reads TGTGCCAGCAGTTTAAGTTACACAGATACGCAGTATTTT.

The chain employs TRBV7-9 and TRBJ1-2; D perhaps matches TRBD1 (5 bases). V was trimmed by 4 bases and J by 4 bases, leaving 16 bases between them. Germline V gene sequence: CDR1 SEHNR, CDR2 FQNEAQ (reference sequence). The CDR3 is made up of 15 amino acids. In nucleotides, the CDR3 is TGTGCCAGCAGCTCGGAGGTGACAGCGATCTATGGCTACACCTTC. Translating gives CASSSEVTAIYGYTF.

The rearrangement links TRBV6-6 to TRBJ1-6, with D tentatively TRBD1 (5 bases). Germline CDR1 is MNHNY and CDR2 is SVGAGI (reference sequence). V shed 1 base and J shed 5 bases, with 21 bases lying between them. CDR3 size: 19 residues. CDR3 protein: CASSYLFYSEGINNSPLHF. CDR3 DNA: TGTGCCAGCAGTTACTTATTTTATTCCGAGGGGATAAATAATTCACCCCTCCACTTT.

This clonotype showed up many times. The chain recombines TRBV12-3 or TRBV12-4 with TRBJ1-1; D is undetermined. V was trimmed by 3 bases and J by 1 base, leaving 3 bases between them. CDR3 size: 12 residues. CDR3 protein: CASSFTNTEAFF. The CDR3 region has the DNA TGTGCCAGCAGTTTTACGAACACTGAAGCTTTCTTT.

This clonotype was seen many times. The rearrangement uses TRBV4-2 and TRBJ2-7; no reliable D call. CDR3 length: 13 residues. V shed 1 base and J shed 5 bases, with 9 bases lying between them. Looked up from germline, CDR1 is LGHNA and CDR2 is YNFKEQ. The CDR3 sequence: CASSQAGRDEQYF. The CDR3 DNA reads as TGTGCCAGCAGCCAAGCCGGACGGGACGAGCAGTACTTC.

This clonotype has a count of ten or more. V is TRBV3-1 and J is TRBJ2-1, with D possibly TRBD2 on 6 matching bases. Germline CDR1 and CDR2: LGHDT and YNNKEL (reference sequence). Trimming removed 2 bases at V and 10 bases at J, with 9 bases between. The CDR3 loop spans 12 amino acids. Written as DNA, the CDR3 is TGTGCCAGCAGCCAATGGGGGGAGGAGCAGTTCTTC. Its translation is CASSQWGEEQFF.

This clonotype has just a few counts. V is TRBV25-1 and J is TRBJ2-2; 10 bases fit TRBD1. This CDR3 is 15 amino acids long. Germline CDR1 and CDR2: MGHDK and SYGVNS. V dropped 8 bases and J dropped 5; count of bases not matched to a gene: 8. The CDR3 sequence is CASALGQGKTGELFF. CDR3 bases: TGTGCCAGCGCATTGGGACAGGGGAAAACCGGGGAGCTGTTTTTT.

With regard to this clonotype: A much larger clone is a single base away; this may be a read error. The genes are TRBV3-1 and TRBJ2-3; D remains ambiguous. This CDR3 comprises 12 residues. The V end was cut by 4 bases, the J end by 5 bases, with 7 bases between. The germline V gene encodes CDR1 LGHDT and CDR2 YNNKEL (reference sequence). CDR3 in amino acids: CASSLVLDTQYF. The CDR3 nucleotides read TGTGCCAGCAGCCTAGTTTTAGATACGCAGTATTTT.